Below, 31 T cell receptor beta chains from the same sample are listed, as sequenced in a study of blood T cell repertoires in COVID-19. Produced via immunoSEQ multiplex PCR; TCRdb's table is partial and in-frame only. The table has 85,000 to 90,000 clones, roughly 89% seen once. Sequencing was done on a sample of peripheral blood. Receptors originate from a woman of 80 years or more with active COVID-19.

V usage is TRBV9 and J usage is TRBJ2-1, with TRBD2 matching over 12 bases. There are 15 residues in the CDR3. Germline CDR1 and CDR2: SGDLS and YYNGEE. The ends lost 6 bases at V and 7 bases at J; junction bases unmatched: 8. The CDR3 DNA sequence: TGTGCCAGCACCCCAGGACTAGCGGGATTGAATGAGCAGTTCTTC. Its protein is CASTPGLAGLNEQFF.

The chain couples TRBV27 to TRBJ2-7; the match to TRBD1 covers 10 bases. V dropped 5 bases and J dropped 5; count of bases not matched to a gene: 3. Per germline, CDR1 MNHEY and CDR2 SMNVEV (reference sequence). The CDR3 totals 13 residues. The DNA for the CDR3 is TGTGCCAGCAGTACCGGGACAGGGGACGAGCAGTACTTC. It codes for CASSTGTGDEQYF.

The chain links TRBV27 to TRBJ2-1; 14 bases are a match to TRBD2. The J segment lost 7 bases and the V segment lost 1 base, leaving 18 bases of the junction unmatched. Germline lookup yields CDR1 MNHEY and CDR2 SMNVEV (reference sequence). The CDR3 is 21 residues long. The CDR3 here is CASSLFGISRPGLAGVNEQFF. The CDR3 nucleotides are TGTGCCAGCAGTTTATTCGGCATATCACGACCGGGACTAGCGGGAGTTAATGAGCAGTTCTTC.

V and J are TRBV2 and TRBJ2-7, with TRBD2 matching over 8 bases. V was pared by 8 bases and J by 6 bases, with 9 bases of the junction left unmatched. This CDR3 contains 13 residues. CDR1 is SNHLY, CDR2 FYNNEI, per germline. This chain's CDR3 is CASSGTRSVEQYF. The CDR3 DNA follows: TGTGCCAGCTCCGGGACTAGGAGTGTCGAGCAGTACTTC.

The chain is built from TRBV6-6 and TRBJ1-6; D is perhaps TRBD1 (6 bases). There are 14 residues in the CDR3. Germline values: CDR1 MNHNY, CDR2 SVGAGI (reference sequence). With 0 bases removed from V and 11 bases from J, the gap between germline ends came to 11 bases. The CDR3 is CASSYSSTGTPLHF. In DNA form, the CDR3 reads TGTGCCAGCAGTTACTCTTCGACAGGTACACCCCTCCACTTT.

V usage is TRBV7-2 and J usage is TRBJ1-2, with unresolved D. Germline V CDR1 and CDR2: SGHTA, FQGNSA. Deletions cut 10 bases from V and 0 bases from J, with 12 bases between. The CDR3 is 13 residues long. The CDR3 reads CATGGVPNYGYTF. CDR3 coding DNA: TGTGCCACCGGCGGGGTACCTAACTATGGCTACACCTTC. Filled out from reference TRBV7-2 and TRBJ1-2, the complete variable domain reads GAGVSQSPSNKVTEKGKDVELRCDPISGHTALYWYRQSLGQGLEFLIYFQGNSAPDKSGLPSDRFSAERTGGSVSTLTIQRTQQEDSAVYLCATGGVPNYGYTFGSGTRLTVV.

The chain recombines TRBV5-4 with TRBJ2-5; 10 bases line up with TRBD1. The V and J ends lost 0 bases and 3 bases, in that order; junction bases with no gene match: 17. CDR1 and CDR2 (germline): SGHNT, YYREEE (reference sequence). The CDR3 consists of 20 residues. The CDR3 DNA reads TGTGCCAGCAGCTTGGACCCCACCCCCCCACCGGGACAGGGGAAAGAGACCCAGTACTTC. Translation: CASSLDPTPPPGQGKETQYF.

The rearrangement uses TRBV5-1 and TRBJ1-5; a possible D gene is TRBD1 (5 bases). Trimming cost V 5 bases and J 6 bases, with 12 bases left between them. In germline, CDR1 is SGHRS, CDR2 YFSETQ. The CDR3 extends over 13 amino acids. CDR3 DNA: TGCGCCAGCAGTCGGGACTTAGGTCAGCCCCAGCATTTT. This translates into CASSRDLGQPQHF.

This chain connects TRBV9 to TRBJ1-2, with 7 positions matching TRBD1. The germline V gene has CDR1 SGDLS and CDR2 YYNGEE. This CDR3 comprises 13 residues. The V segment lost 0 bases and the J segment 8 bases; nucleotides outside the gene matches: 4. CDR3 DNA: TGTGCCAGCAGCGTAGGACAGGGCCTAGGCTACACCTTC. Amino acids: CASSVGQGLGYTF.

This chain links TRBV28 with TRBJ1-5; possibly TRBD1 for D (5 bases). The ends were cut back, 5 bases at V and 3 bases at J, with 17 bases in the middle. CDR1 and CDR2 (germline): MDHEN, SYDVKM. The CDR3 is 16 amino acids. The CDR3 DNA sequence: TGTGCCAGCAGTCCTACCTTAGACAGCTTCAATCAGCCCCAGCATTTT. Its protein product is CASSPTLDSFNQPQHF.

This sequence joins TRBV28 and TRBJ2-7; 9 nucleotides line up with TRBD1. The CDR3 is 15 residues long. Per germline, CDR1 MDHEN and CDR2 SYDVKM. Trimming removed 7 bases from V and 0 bases from J; junction bases left unmatched: 7. Written as DNA, the CDR3 is TGTGCCAGCACCCTCGGACAGGGGAGCTCCTACGAGCAGTACTTC. Protein sequence: CASTLGQGSSYEQYF.

CDR3 protein: CASSSPEGGQETQYF. For the CDR3, the DNA is TGTGCCAGCAGCTCCCCGGAGGGCGGTCAAGAGACCCAGTACTTC. The rearrangement joins TRBV6-2 or TRBV6-3 to TRBJ2-5; the D gene is possibly TRBD2 (6 bases). CDR3 length: 15 residues. Germline CDR1 is MNHEY and CDR2 is SVGEGT. The V end was cut by 6 bases, the J end by 2 bases, with 16 bases between.

This sequence joins TRBV28 and TRBJ2-7; D unresolved. V lost 5 bases, J lost 3 bases, and 5 bases lay in between. Germline V CDR1 and CDR2: MDHEN, SYDVKM. The CDR3 extends over 11 amino acids. The CDR3 spells CASSLNYEQYF. CDR3 coding DNA: TGTGCCAGCAGTCTAAACTACGAGCAGTACTTC.

V and J are TRBV28 and TRBJ2-1; D is undetermined. The V gene lost 6 bases and the J gene lost 0 bases, with 9 bases spanning the gap. CDR1 and CDR2 (germline): MDHEN, SYDVKM. CDR3 length equals 14 residues. This CDR3 is CASRALSSYNEQFF. For the CDR3, the DNA is TGTGCCAGCAGAGCGTTGAGCTCCTACAATGAGCAGTTCTTC.

J is TRBJ2-6 and V is TRBV7-2, with D tentatively TRBD2 (5 bases). This CDR3 is 16 amino acids long. The V gene's germline CDR1 is SGHTA and CDR2 FQGNSA. Trimming removed 3 bases from V and 4 bases from J, with 13 bases in between. CDR3 amino acids: CASSFTGAAGANVLTF. The CDR3 nucleotides are TGTGCCAGCAGCTTCACTGGAGCGGCGGGGGCCAACGTCCTGACTTTC.

V usage is TRBV28 and J usage is TRBJ2-7, with a tentative D call TRBD2 (6 bases). The CDR3 length is 14 residues. With 3 bases removed from V and 3 bases from J, the gap between germline ends came to 12 bases. Germline loops: CDR1 MDHEN, CDR2 SYDVKM. CDR3 in amino acids: CASSLVGRDYEQYF. CDR3 nucleotide sequence: TGTGCCAGCAGTTTGGTTGGGCGGGACTACGAGCAGTACTTC.

The chain combines TRBV28 with TRBJ2-7; D perhaps matches TRBD2 (6 bases). This CDR3 has 14 amino acids. V was shortened by 1 base and J by 6 bases, with 13 bases between the two germline ends. The V gene's germline CDR1 is MDHEN and CDR2 SYDVKM. CDR3 amino acids: CASSLFFSGGEQYF. In DNA, the CDR3 is TGTGCCAGCAGTTTATTCTTTAGCGGCGGCGAGCAGTACTTC.

This chain joins TRBV15 and TRBJ1-5; the D is unclear. V shed 3 bases and J shed 1 base, with 16 bases lying between them. The CDR3 contains 17 residues. Germline CDR1 LNHNV, CDR2 YYDKDF (reference sequence). DNA of the CDR3: TGTGCCACCAGCAGGATAGTTCCCGGAGGGAGCAATCAGCCCCAGCATTTT. Amino acids: CATSRIVPGGSNQPQHF.

This clone appeared a few times. V usage is TRBV15 and J usage is TRBJ1-2; maybe TRBD1 (6 bases). The CDR3 runs to 13 residues. Germline CDR1 and CDR2: LNHNV and YYDKDF (reference sequence). The germline V and J ends were trimmed by 5 bases and 2 bases, with 9 bases remaining between them. CDR3 in DNA: TGTGCCACCAGCGGAGGACAGAACTATGGCTACACCTTC. It codes for CATSGGQNYGYTF.

V gene TRBV6-2 or TRBV6-3 combines with J gene TRBJ1-1, with D tentatively TRBD1 (6 bases). Between the trimmed V and J ends, which lost 4 bases and 8 bases, there was a span of 14 bases. There are 13 residues in the CDR3. The germline CDR1 and CDR2 sequences are MNHEY and SVGEGT. The CDR3 sequence: CASSFPGAGEAFF. The CDR3 region has the DNA TGTGCCAGCAGTTTTCCAGGGGCCGGCGAAGCTTTCTTT.

The gene calls are TRBV20-1 and TRBJ1-6; D ambiguous. Trimming shortened V by 3 bases and J by 12 bases, and 9 bases separated the two germline ends. CDR3 length: 11 residues. The germline CDR1 and CDR2 sequences are DFQATT and SNEGSKA (reference sequence). The CDR3 coding sequence is TGCAGTGCTAGGGCGGGCTTACCCCTCCACTTT. Its translation is CSARAGLPLHF.

This chain links TRBV3-1 (or the pseudogene TRBV3-2) with TRBJ1-2; D gene ambiguous. V was trimmed by 0 bases and J by 0 bases, leaving 11 bases between them. The CDR3 extends over 16 amino acids. CDR1 is LGHDT and CDR2 is YNNKEL in the germline V gene (reference sequence). DNA for the CDR3: TGTGCCAGCAGCCAAGAAGACAAGATAGCTAACTATGGCTACACCTTC. Translated, it gives CASSQEDKIANYGYTF.

The chain couples TRBV7-3 to TRBJ2-1, with 10 bases lining up with TRBD2. The germline V gene encodes CDR1 SGHTA and CDR2 FQGTGA. The CDR3 runs to 17 residues. V dropped 6 bases and J dropped 0; count of bases not matched to a gene: 8. CDR3 protein: CASSPTSGVDSYNEQFF. The CDR3, as DNA: TGTGCCAGCAGTCCAACTAGCGGGGTAGACTCCTACAATGAGCAGTTCTTC.

The chain joins TRBV5-4 to TRBJ2-1; the match to TRBD1 covers 8 bases. V shed 5 bases and J 6 bases; nucleotides not matched to a gene: 4. CDR1 and CDR2 from the germline V gene are SGHNT and YYREEE (reference sequence). This CDR3 comprises 13 residues. The CDR3 sequence: CASRIGQGNEQFF. CDR3 sequence (DNA): TGTGCCAGCAGGATTGGACAGGGCAATGAGCAGTTCTTC.

This chain links TRBV6-2 or TRBV6-3 with TRBJ1-4, with D possibly TRBD1 on 5 matching bases. Germline lookup yields CDR1 MNHEY and CDR2 SVGEGT. With 5 bases removed from V and 2 bases from J, the gap between germline ends came to 12 bases. The CDR3 is 15 amino acids. CDR3 sequence reads: CASSDHGATNEKLFF. The CDR3 nucleotides are TGTGCCAGCAGTGATCATGGGGCGACTAATGAAAAACTGTTTTTT.

The chain recombines TRBV9 with TRBJ1-2; TRBD1 might be the D (5 bases). Germline CDR1 is SGDLS and CDR2 is YYNGEE. The CDR3 is 14 amino acids. Deletions cut 2 bases from V and 3 bases from J, with 11 bases between. CDR3 protein: CASSVSGRDYGYTF. CDR3 coding DNA: TGTGCCAGCAGCGTTTCGGGCAGGGACTATGGCTACACCTTC.

V and J are TRBV5-8 and TRBJ1-2; tentatively, D is TRBD1 (5 bases). Trimming took 4 bases from V and 8 from J, leaving 15 bases between them. The germline CDR1 and CDR2 sequences are SGHTS and YDEGEE. The CDR3 covers 13 residues. The CDR3 DNA sequence: TGTGCCAGCAGCCCCCGCCGGGGGGACGGCTACACCTTC. It specifies CASSPRRGDGYTF. Together with reference TRBV5-8 and TRBJ1-2, the CDR3 gives the full variable domain: EAGVTQSPTHLIKTRGQQATLRCSPISGHTSVYWYQQALGLGLQFLLWYDEGEERNRGNFPPRFSGRQFPNYSSELNVNALELEDSALYLCASSPRRGDGYTFGSGTRLTVV.

CDR3 in amino acids: CASSRQGAQGYEQYF. The DNA for the CDR3 is TGTGCCAGCAGTCGACAGGGGGCGCAAGGTTACGAGCAGTACTTC. V and J are TRBV6-5 and TRBJ2-7; 10 positions match TRBD1. The CDR3 is made up of 15 amino acids. The V and J ends lost 5 bases and 4 bases, in that order; junction bases with no gene match: 8. CDR1 is MNHEY, CDR2 SVGAGI, per germline.

This clone was seen only a few times. This chain joins TRBV5-1 and TRBJ2-7; 7 bases agree with TRBD1. The CDR3 has 13 residues. V was clipped by 4 bases and J by 2 bases; unmatched bases: 3. Germline CDR1 is SGHRS and CDR2 is YFSETQ. As DNA, the CDR3 is TGCGCCAGCAGCCTGGACAGGACCTACGAGCAGTACTTC. The encoded protein is CASSLDRTYEQYF.

This clone appeared many times. The chain links TRBV6-6 to TRBJ1-5; 10 positions agree with TRBD1. CDR1 MNHNY and CDR2 SVGAGI come from the germline V gene (reference sequence). The ends lost 6 bases at V and 5 bases at J; junction bases unmatched: 7. The CDR3 is made up of 15 amino acids. The CDR3 loop is CASRLGQGWDQPQHF. Here the CDR3 DNA reads TGTGCCAGCAGACTGGGACAGGGGTGGGATCAGCCCCAGCATTTT.

V usage is TRBV18 and J usage is TRBJ2-1; TRBD2 matches at 9 bases. This CDR3 is built from 16 residues. The germline CDR1 and CDR2 sequences are KGHSH and LQKENI. V gave up 2 bases and J gave up 8 bases; unmatched junction bases: 10. The DNA of the CDR3 is TGTGCCAGCTCACCAATAGCGGGAGCGGGGCACTATGAGCAGTTCTTC. Its protein product is CASSPIAGAGHYEQFF.